The 31 T cell receptor beta chains below were found in one sample sequenced in a study of OX40 agonist ivuxolimab in advanced cancers. The table came from immunoSEQ multiplex PCR; TCRdb's copy has only in-frame clones and leaves some out. The repertoire holds approximately 34,000 clones, with approximately 80% as singletons. Sequencing used CD4+ or CD8+ T cells sorted from blood, obtained in a trial of the OX40 agonist ivuxolimab. All receptors come from an adult with an advanced solid tumor such as melanoma, head and neck, liver or kidney cancer.

This clone turned up a few times. The J gene is TRBJ1-2, the V gene TRBV14; D not resolved. Germline CDR1 reads SGHDN; CDR2 reads FVKESK. The CDR3 runs to 13 residues. V lost 0 bases, J lost 3 bases, and 5 bases lay in between. The CDR3 DNA follows: TGTGCCAGCAGCCAAGATACCGACTATGGCTACACCTTC. Translation gives CASSQDTDYGYTF.

V and J are TRBV5-6 and TRBJ2-3; no reliable D call. Per germline, CDR1 SGHDT and CDR2 YYEEEE. The length of the CDR3 is 15 residues. Trimming removed 6 bases at V and 2 bases at J, with 16 bases between. The CDR3 DNA is TGTGCCAGCACGATTCGACGGCTAAACACAGATACGCAGTATTTT. Its translation is CASTIRRLNTDTQYF.

This chain links TRBV10-1 with TRBJ1-1; no definite D call. This CDR3 contains 13 residues. The germline V and J ends were trimmed by 0 bases and 8 bases, with 10 bases remaining between them. The V gene's germline CDR1 is WNHNN and CDR2 SYGVQD (reference sequence). This CDR3 is CASSESVGGEAFF. CDR3 coding DNA: TGCGCCAGCAGTGAGTCGGTGGGTGGGGAAGCTTTCTTT.

This clone came up once. The chain joins TRBV7-6 to TRBJ1-1; maybe TRBD1 (5 bases). Germline CDR1 is SGHVS and CDR2 is FNYEAQ. CDR3 length: 14 amino acids. With 1 base removed from V and 3 bases from J, the gap between germline ends came to 9 bases. The CDR3 here is CASSLGRGDTEAFF. CDR3 DNA: TGTGCCAGCAGCTTAGGGCGGGGGGACACTGAAGCTTTCTTT.

This sequence joins TRBV5-6 and TRBJ2-1; D is perhaps TRBD1 or TRBD2 (5 bases each). Trimming removed 4 bases at V and 7 bases at J, with 21 bases between. The CDR3 is 16 amino acids. Looked up from germline, CDR1 is SGHDT and CDR2 is YYEEEE. The CDR3 nucleotides are TGTGCCAGCAGCGAAAGACTCCTCAGTTGGGGGAATGAGCAGTTCTTC. Its protein is CASSERLLSWGNEQFF.

This clone came up once. The rearrangement uses TRBV5-1 and TRBJ1-2; D might be TRBD1 (6 bases). Trimming left V 2 bases short and J 0 bases short, with 8 bases between. The CDR3 extends over 14 amino acids. Germline CDR1 reads SGHRS; CDR2 reads YFSETQ. Here the CDR3 DNA reads TGCGCCAGCAGCTTCGACAGGTCTAACTATGGCTACACCTTC. It encodes CASSFDRSNYGYTF. The full variable domain, with the rest looked up from reference TRBV5-1 and TRBJ1-2, is KAGVTQTPRYLIKTRGQQVTLSCSPISGHRSVSWYQQTPGQGLQFLFEYFSETQRNKGNFPGRFSGRQFSNSRSEMNVSTLELGDSALYLCASSFDRSNYGYTFGSGTRLTVV.

The rearrangement links TRBV5-5 to TRBJ1-4; D unclear. The V end was cut by 1 base, the J end by 7 bases, with 8 bases between. Looked up from germline, CDR1 is SGHKS and CDR2 is YYEKEE (reference sequence). CDR3 length equals 13 residues. The CDR3 nucleotides read TGTGCCAGCAGCTTGTTCGGGGTTGAAAAACTGTTTTTT. This encodes CASSLFGVEKLFF.

V is TRBV5-6 and J is TRBJ1-2; the D is unclear. V gave up 1 base and J gave up 8 bases, with 18 bases separating them. The germline V gene has CDR1 SGHDT and CDR2 YYEEEE. CDR3 size: 15 residues. CDR3 sequence reads: CASSLRIPPTSGYTF. CDR3 sequence (DNA): TGTGCCAGCAGCTTGCGGATCCCACCGACGTCCGGCTACACCTTC.

The CDR3 protein is CASGPQRGGRDEQYF. The CDR3 region has the DNA TGTGCCAGCGGCCCTCAGCGGGGGGGCCGAGACGAGCAGTACTTC. The V gene is TRBV27, the J gene TRBJ2-7; 10 nucleotides line up with TRBD2. The length of the CDR3 is 15 residues. From germline, CDR1 is MNHEY and CDR2 SMNVEV (reference sequence). V dropped 8 bases and J dropped 5; count of bases not matched to a gene: 12.

As to this clone: One junction end disagrees with the germline gene, perhaps due to a read error. The chain employs TRBV2 and TRBJ2-3; TRBD2 agrees at 8 bases. Germline values: CDR1 SNHLY, CDR2 FYNNEI. The CDR3 contains 14 residues. DNA of the CDR3: TGTGCCAGCAGCCCACTAACTAGCGGAGATATGCAGTATTTT. Encoded protein: CASSPLTSGDMQYF. The full variable domain, its missing parts supplied by reference TRBV2 and TRBJ2-3, is EPEVTQTPSHQVTQMGQEVILRCVPISNHLYFYWYRQILGQKVEFLVSFYNNEISEKSEIFDDQFSVERPDGSNFTLKIRSTKLEDSAMYFCASSPLTSGDMQYFGPGTRLTVL.

The chain links TRBV7-2 to TRBJ1-3, with 7 bases matching TRBD1. There are 16 residues in the CDR3. The V segment lost 5 bases and the J segment 0 bases; nucleotides outside the gene matches: 7. Germline V gene lookup returns CDR1 SGHTA and CDR2 FQGNSA. Here the CDR3 reads CASSPQGGHSGNTIYF. CDR3 coding DNA: TGTGCCAGCAGCCCCCAGGGGGGGCACTCTGGAAACACCATATATTTT.

The chain employs TRBV5-4 and TRBJ2-1; D gene uncertain. The V end lost 4 bases, the J end lost 0 bases, and 11 bases lay between the germline ends. The germline gives CDR1 SGHNT, CDR2 YYREEE (reference sequence). The CDR3 consists of 15 residues. The CDR3 here is CASSPDEDSYNEQFF. The CDR3 bases are TGTGCCAGCAGCCCGGACGAGGACTCCTACAATGAGCAGTTCTTC.

The chain carries TRBV9 and TRBJ2-7; D uncertain. Germline lookup yields CDR1 SGDLS and CDR2 YYNGEE. Trimming took 0 bases from V and 7 from J, leaving 11 bases between them. The CDR3 contains 13 residues. CDR3 loop: CASSVAMDGEQYF. The CDR3 region has the DNA TGTGCCAGCAGCGTAGCTATGGACGGGGAGCAGTACTTC. The whole variable domain, remainder taken from reference TRBV9 and TRBJ2-7, is DSGVTQTPKHLITATGQRVTLRCSPRSGDLSVYWYQQSLDQGLQFLIQYYNGEERAKGNILERFSAQQFPDLHSELNLSSLELGDSALYFCASSVAMDGEQYFGPGTRLTVT.

This clone was detected a few times. The genes are TRBV7-2 and TRBJ2-7; D tentatively reads TRBD1 or TRBD2 (5 bases each). The CDR3 loop spans 14 amino acids. Trimming removed 0 bases at V and 1 base at J, with 7 bases between. CDR1 and CDR2 from the germline V gene are SGHTA and FQGNSA. This CDR3 is CASSLAGESYEQYF. The CDR3 nucleotides are TGTGCCAGCAGCTTAGCGGGGGAGTCCTACGAGCAGTACTTC.

The rearrangement uses TRBV4-1 and TRBJ2-3; the D gene is possibly TRBD2 (6 bases). Per the germline V gene, CDR1 is MGHRA and CDR2 is YSYEKL. The CDR3 length is 15 residues. The V gene lost 0 bases and the J gene lost 1 base, with 8 bases spanning the gap. The CDR3 protein is CASSQEQRGTDTQYF. The CDR3 region has the DNA TGCGCCAGCAGCCAAGAACAGCGGGGCACAGATACGCAGTATTTT.

The rearrangement joins TRBV7-3 to TRBJ2-5; D gene unclear. The CDR3 consists of 13 residues. V was shortened by 5 bases and J by 5 bases, with 12 bases between the two germline ends. Looked up from germline, CDR1 is SGHTA and CDR2 is FQGTGA. The CDR3 nucleotides are TGTGCCAGCAGCCCGCCGCCTTTTGAGACCCAGTACTTC. As protein: CASSPPPFETQYF.

This chain links TRBV7-9 with TRBJ1-1; no reliable D call. Trimming pared 5 bases from V and 0 bases from J, leaving 7 bases between. The germline V gene has CDR1 SEHNR and CDR2 FQNEAQ (reference sequence). There are 13 residues in the CDR3. The CDR3 loop is CASSPRLNTEAFF. In nucleotides, the CDR3 is TGTGCCAGCAGCCCCAGGTTGAACACTGAAGCTTTCTTT.

The chain links TRBV6-1 to TRBJ1-6; unclear D gene. Germline CDR1 is MNHNS and CDR2 is SASEGT. The CDR3 consists of 13 residues. With 8 bases removed from V and 7 bases from J, the gap between germline ends came to 12 bases. DNA for the CDR3: TGTGCCAGCGCAAACGAGAGGAATTCACCCCTCCACTTT. It encodes CASANERNSPLHF.

This clone was observed a few times. V and J are TRBV21-1 and TRBJ2-2; the table assigns TRBD1, which was not confirmed against the DNA. TRBV21-1 is a pseudogene segment. This CDR3 is built from 14 residues. The CDR3, as DNA: TGTGCCAGCAGCAAGGACAGGGATACCGGGGAGCTGTTTTTT. Amino acid sequence: CASSKDRDTGELFF.

This clone was seen a few times. V is TRBV14 and J is TRBJ2-1; D gene unclear. V shed 3 bases and J shed 0 bases, with 6 bases lying between them. This CDR3 is 14 amino acids long. Germline V gene data show CDR1 as SGHDN and CDR2 as FVKESK. The DNA for the CDR3 is TGTGCCAGCAGCCAGGGTAGCTCCTACAATGAGCAGTTCTTC. Residues: CASSQGSSYNEQFF.

The CDR3 DNA follows: TGTGCCAGCAGCTTACGGGGACGAGGGGGCTACACCTTC. It translates to CASSLRGRGGYTF. The chain employs TRBV7-2 and TRBJ1-2, with TRBD1 as a possible D gene (5 bases). This CDR3 is 13 amino acids long. Germline assignment: CDR1 SGHTA and CDR2 FQGNSA. The ends were cut back, 2 bases at V and 8 bases at J, with 12 bases in the middle.

The chain employs TRBV6-5 and TRBJ1-6; TRBD1 is a possible D gene (5 bases). V lost 2 bases and J lost 10, with 12 bases in between. This CDR3 has 14 amino acids. Per the germline V gene, CDR1 is MNHEY and CDR2 is SVGAGI. In nucleotides, the CDR3 is TGTGCCAGCAGTTACAGGGGAACGGAGTCACCCCTCCACTTT. Encoded protein: CASSYRGTESPLHF.

CDR3: CASSEGRRGNSPLHF. The CDR3 DNA sequence: TGTGCCAGCAGTGAGGGCAGGAGGGGTAATTCACCCCTCCACTTT. The V gene is TRBV6-1, the J gene TRBJ1-6; a weak D match, TRBD1 (5 bases). This CDR3 comprises 15 residues. The germline gives CDR1 MNHNS, CDR2 SASEGT. V gave up 3 bases and J gave up 6 bases, with 12 bases separating them.

The gene calls are TRBV7-3 and TRBJ1-1; D ambiguous. Deletions cut 1 base from V and 2 bases from J, with 5 bases between. This CDR3 has 13 residues. Germline assignment: CDR1 SGHTA and CDR2 FQGTGA. This chain's CDR3 is CASSLNRNTEAFF. CDR3 sequence (DNA): TGTGCCAGCAGCTTAAACAGAAACACTGAAGCTTTCTTT.

The V gene is TRBV5-1, the J gene TRBJ1-1, with TRBD1 identical over 7 bases. The CDR3 length is 13 residues. Germline V CDR1 and CDR2: SGHRS, YFSETQ. The V segment lost 4 bases and the J segment 7 bases; nucleotides outside the gene matches: 7. This CDR3 reads CASSRTGEIEAFF. The CDR3 coding sequence is TGCGCCAGCAGCAGGACAGGTGAGATTGAAGCTTTCTTT.

This chain connects TRBV19 to TRBJ2-1; D is unclear. The V and J ends lost 1 base and 3 bases respectively, with 7 bases between them. This CDR3 is 14 amino acids long. Germline V CDR1 and CDR2: LNHDA, SQIVND (reference sequence). The chain's CDR3 is CASSIVAIYNEQFF. Here the CDR3 DNA reads TGTGCCAGTAGTATAGTGGCTATCTACAATGAGCAGTTCTTC. Supplemented by reference TRBV19 and TRBJ2-1, the full variable domain reads DGGITQSPKYLFRKEGQNVTLSCEQNLNHDAMYWYRQDPGQGLRLIYYSQIVNDFQKGDIAEGYSVSREKKESFPLTVTSAQKNPTAFYLCASSIVAIYNEQFFGPGTRLTVL.

The rearrangement joins TRBV18 to TRBJ1-3, with 7 bases identical to TRBD1. The V gene end was trimmed by 2 bases and the J gene end by 4 bases; junction bases not matched to a gene: 5. Germline-derived CDR1 and CDR2 are KGHSH and LQKENI. This CDR3 is built from 15 residues. In nucleotides, the CDR3 is TGTGCCAGCTCACCAACGTTACAGGGGGGAAACACCATATATTTT. Amino acids: CASSPTLQGGNTIYF.

V and J are TRBV30 and TRBJ1-2, with D uncertain. The CDR3 covers 13 residues. The V gene's germline CDR1 is GTSNPN and CDR2 SVGIG (reference sequence). The ends were cut back, 1 base at V and 3 bases at J, with 9 bases in the middle. The CDR3 here is CAWSGGEDYGYTF. CDR3 nucleotide sequence: TGTGCCTGGAGTGGCGGGGAGGACTATGGCTACACCTTC. Filled out from reference TRBV30 and TRBJ1-2, the complete variable domain reads SQTIHQWPATLVQPVGSPLSLECTVEGTSNPNLYWYRQAAGRGLQLLFYSVGIGQISSEVPQNLSASRPQDRQFILSSKKLLLSDSGFYLCAWSGGEDYGYTFGSGTRLTVV.

The rearrangement joins TRBV5-1 to TRBJ2-2; a weak D match, TRBD1 (5 bases). Germline values: CDR1 SGHRS, CDR2 YFSETQ. The V gene lost 2 bases and the J gene lost 0 bases, with 8 bases spanning the gap. The CDR3 consists of 15 residues. CDR3 sequence reads: CASSFQGSNTGELFF. The CDR3 DNA reads TGCGCCAGCAGCTTTCAGGGATCGAACACCGGGGAGCTGTTTTTT.

V and J are TRBV30 and TRBJ1-2; D possibly corresponds to TRBD1 (5 bases). The CDR3 sequence is 15 residues long. The V end lost 2 bases, the J end lost 5 bases, and 18 bases lay between the germline ends. In germline, CDR1 is GTSNPN, CDR2 SVGIG (reference sequence). Written as DNA, the CDR3 is TGTGCCTGGAGTAGACCGGGACGGAACGTTTATGGCTACACCTTC. Translated: CAWSRPGRNVYGYTF.

This clone was seen just once. Here the CDR3 reads CASSLDLAGRYNEQFF. CDR3 nucleotides: TGTGCCAGCAGCTTAGATTTGGCGGGGAGATACAATGAGCAGTTCTTC. The chain has TRBV7-2 and TRBJ2-1; perhaps TRBD2 as D (6 bases). There are 16 residues in the CDR3. CDR1 and CDR2 (germline): SGHTA, FQGNSA. Trimming pared 1 base from V and 4 bases from J, leaving 14 bases between.